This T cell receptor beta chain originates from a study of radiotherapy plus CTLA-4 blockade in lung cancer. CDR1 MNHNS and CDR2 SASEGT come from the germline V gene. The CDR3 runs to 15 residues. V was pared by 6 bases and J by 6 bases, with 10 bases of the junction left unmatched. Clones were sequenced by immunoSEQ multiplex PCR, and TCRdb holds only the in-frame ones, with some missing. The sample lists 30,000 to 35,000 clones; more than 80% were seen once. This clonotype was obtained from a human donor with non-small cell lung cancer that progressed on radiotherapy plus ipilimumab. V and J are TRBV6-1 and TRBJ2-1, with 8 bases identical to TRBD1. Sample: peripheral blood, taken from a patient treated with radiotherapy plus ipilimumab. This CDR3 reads CASRRLGQASNEQFF. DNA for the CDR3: TGTGCCAGCAGAAGGTTGGGACAGGCTAGCAATGAGCAGTTCTTC.